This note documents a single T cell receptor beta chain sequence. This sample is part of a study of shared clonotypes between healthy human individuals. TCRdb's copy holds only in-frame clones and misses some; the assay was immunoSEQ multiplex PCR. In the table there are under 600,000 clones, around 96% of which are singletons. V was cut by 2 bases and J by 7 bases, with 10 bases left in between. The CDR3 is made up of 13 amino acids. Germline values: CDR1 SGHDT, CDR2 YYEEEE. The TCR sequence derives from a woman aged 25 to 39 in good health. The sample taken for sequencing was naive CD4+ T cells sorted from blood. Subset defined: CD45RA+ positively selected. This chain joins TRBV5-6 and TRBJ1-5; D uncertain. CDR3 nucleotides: TGTGCCAGCAGCTTAAAAGAAAGGCAGCCCCAGCATTTT. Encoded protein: CASSLKERQPQHF.